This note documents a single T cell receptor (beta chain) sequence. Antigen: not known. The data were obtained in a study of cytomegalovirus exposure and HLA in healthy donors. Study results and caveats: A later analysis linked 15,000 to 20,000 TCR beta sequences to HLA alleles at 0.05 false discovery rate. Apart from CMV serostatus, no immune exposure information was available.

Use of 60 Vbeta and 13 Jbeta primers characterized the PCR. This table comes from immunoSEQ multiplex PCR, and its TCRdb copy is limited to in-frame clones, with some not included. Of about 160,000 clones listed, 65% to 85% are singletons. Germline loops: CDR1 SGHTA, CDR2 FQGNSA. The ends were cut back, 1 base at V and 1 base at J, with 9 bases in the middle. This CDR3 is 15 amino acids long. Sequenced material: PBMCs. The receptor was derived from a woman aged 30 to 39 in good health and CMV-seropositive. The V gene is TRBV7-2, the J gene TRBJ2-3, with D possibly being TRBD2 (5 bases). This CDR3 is CASSLVRTRTDTQYF. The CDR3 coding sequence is TGTGCCAGCAGCTTAGTACGGACTCGCACAGATACGCAGTATTTT. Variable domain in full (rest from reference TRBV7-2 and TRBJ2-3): GAGVSQSPSNKVTEKGKDVELRCDPISGHTALYWYRQSLGQGLEFLIYFQGNSAPDKSGLPSDRFSAERTGGSVSTLTIQRTQQEDSAVYLCASSLVRTRTDTQYFGPGTRLTVL.